This T cell receptor beta chain appears in the sequencing data of a study of cytomegalovirus exposure and HLA in healthy donors (dated by TCRdb to 2017 to 2019). Background on the whole study: An earlier analysis of 550 to 700 of the donors reported 250 to 300 Gb of sequence data and more than 90 million unique TCR beta sequences from roughly 200 million T cells. Class I and class II HLA loci were covered by the typing at four-digit resolution. Donor age, sex, ethnicity and CMV serostatus were compiled together with the repertoire data. The number of donors typed differed by locus, with roughly 620-630 for A, B, C, DRB1 and DQB1, roughly 520 for DQA1, 606 for DPA1, and around 450 for DPB1. Roughly 300 gigabases of sequencing data and 80 million or so unique TCR sequences were included in an early release covering 500 to 750 HLA-typed donors. The aim of the study was to test whether cataloging public T cell receptors could identify signatures of past pathogen exposure. Among some 410 genotyped donors of the cohort, an average of about 240,000 unique TCR beta nucleotide sequences were sequenced per donor, roughly a sixth of them non-productive. To predict cytomegalovirus infection status, the study combined high-throughput TCR immunosequencing, statistical association of individual TCRs with disease status, and machine learning. To decide whether each TCR beta V gene segment behaved as functional or pseudogenic, an earlier analysis of over 500 of the donors relied on high-throughput TCR beta sequencing. Rather than using new phenotypic data, the later analysis identified candidate immune exposures from TCR beta sequences and from how often those sequences occurred across donors. All discovery cohort repertoires had been generated using a single sequencing platform. Because of strong linkage in the cohort, roughly 5 DR-DQ haplotypes were treated as single units for association and clustering. In a later genetic analysis, genome-wide SNP genotypes for about 65% of the roughly 700 donors were used, and that subset was treated as a discovery cohort. To study patterns of TCR occurrence, a later analysis re-analyzed previously published TCR beta repertoires from hundreds of donors and added high-resolution HLA genotyping. A separate validation cohort of about 110 different subjects was used in addition to the roughly 640-subject first cohort. The T cell repertoires of some 700 subjects were profiled by immunosequencing and related to cytomegalovirus serostatus. Of the 398 genotyped donors, about 84% fell in the genetic ancestry cluster associated with self-reported Caucasian donors. Paper-wide results and their limitations: A further reported finding was that TCR beta sequences accurately predicted the HLA-A and HLA-B alleles for most subjects in the first cohort. The presence/absence analyses assumed that sequencing depth was roughly uniform across donors, and that assumption may not be true. A cluster of highly shared sequence variants was judged likely to represent a technical artifact of the sequencing pipeline. Strong co-occurrence of HLA alleles, especially DR and DQ, made assigning TCR associations to individual alleles difficult. Because counts were too low, roughly 16 rarely observed V segments, including chromosome 9 orphons, were excluded from the earlier analysis of some 540 of the donors. In both the original and validation cohorts, the classifier was reported to diagnose cytomegalovirus status with high specificity and sensitivity. Three of the identified cytomegalovirus-associated TCR beta chains were confirmed in vitro to be specific for cytomegalovirus antigens. The authors suggested that the approach could potentially be generalized to other disease states and immunological phenotypes. A total of 150 or so TCR beta chains were listed by the study as associated with cytomegalovirus. In a later analysis, TCR association rates were found to vary across HLA loci, with the most associated TCRs seen for DRB1 alleles and the fewest for HLA-C alleles. A later genetic analysis reported fewer N-insertions in productive TCRs among donors in an Asian-associated ancestry cluster than the roughly 700-donor mean. In a later analysis, HLA-associated TCR beta chains were found to be more clonally expanded and to have lower generation probabilities than equally common non-associated chains. Several of the top co-occurrence clusters appeared to be linked to parvovirus B19, influenza, CMV and Epstein-Barr virus, according to a later analysis. Because HLA typing was unavailable for some donors at each locus, only the typed subset was used in association tests. In this cohort, only TCR beta chains were sequenced, and detectable features were limited by the absence of alpha or paired-chain data. CMV serostatus was the only immune exposure information available for the cohort. In an earlier analysis of fewer than 750 of the donors, most TCR beta V segments were observed in productive rearrangements about 87% or about 30% of the time, broadly matching IMGT annotations. A later genetic analysis associated a missense DCLRE1C variant with V-gene and J-gene trimming of TCR beta chains, and an independent cohort replicated the association. A later analysis associated about 16,000 TCR beta sequences with specific HLA alleles at a false discovery rate of 0.05. Across donors, most TCR sequences were observed very rarely, whereas some public TCRs were present in many individuals. Correlated functional status among segregating V segments might reflect linkage disequilibrium, but an unknown experimental factor could not be ruled out. A later analysis found that most CMV-associated TCR beta chains appeared HLA-restricted, with HLA associations seemingly driven largely by CMV exposure.

Libraries were prepared through the immunoSEQ multiplex PCR assay. For the multiplex PCR, a mixture combining 60 forward primers for TCR Vbeta segments and 13 reverse primers for TCR Jbeta segments was used. The CDR3 region of rearranged TCR beta genes was amplified from genomic DNA by a multiplex PCR assay. Amplified TCR beta libraries were sequenced as 87-base-pair reads on the Illumina HiSeq System. The authors' pipeline ran thus. A later analysis tallied 75 million to 85 million unique TCR beta chains across the 650 to 750 repertoires, and approximately 9.9 million of those chains were shared by two or more donors. To remove PCR and sequencing errors, raw reads were error-corrected and collapsed into unique sequences using a nearest-neighbor algorithm that merged closely related sequences. To assign V, D and J gene segments, CDR3 sequences were aligned to IMGT reference sequences. For a sequence to be retained, a match of at least six nucleotides was required to both a V gene segment and a J gene segment. Rearrangements were classified as productive when the CDR3 lacked stop codons and remained in frame with V and J, and all other rearrangements were classified as non-productive. CDR3 was defined by IMGT convention, running from the second conserved V-encoded cysteine to the conserved J-encoded phenylalanine. The earlier analysis of about 610 of the donors excluded any sequence lacking an unambiguous match to a single V gene segment. An earlier analysis of approximately 590 of the donors classified V segments as functional when productive rearrangements were above 56.7% and as segregating when the standard deviation between donors was above 5%. A statistical classification framework was developed to diagnose cytomegalovirus status using the catalog of TCR beta chain sequences. V and J gene assignment, in a later analysis, came from comparing TCR nucleotide sequences with IMGT/GENE-DB human TR gene sequences. Using the TCRdist pipeline, a later analysis assigned CDR3 sequences along with most-parsimonious VDJ recombination scenarios. In a later analysis, every TCR beta chain was defined by the combination of its CDR3 amino acid sequence and its V-gene family, and reads without a unique V-gene family were dropped. As a way to deal with suspected cross-contamination and a sequencing artifact, a later analysis dropped hundreds of nucleotide sequences that were highly shared and had low generation probability. In a later analysis, a clonal expansion index was calculated for each public chain from normalized within-repertoire ranks of inferred template counts. In a later analysis, generation probabilities were computed with a VDJ recombination model fitted to out-of-frame rearrangements, and the resulting probabilities were checked against IGoR. In a later analysis, hypergeometric tests were used to score TCR-TCR, TCR-HLA and TCR-CMV co-occurrence, with a repertoire-size bias correction applied to TCR pairs. False discovery rates were estimated in a later analysis by permuting HLA or CMV assignments 20 times. In a later analysis, co-occurring TCRs were grouped with DBSCAN, and TCRdist sequence similarity was added when clustering was performed within HLA-allele-positive subsets. Repertoires with fewer than 30,000 or more than 120,000 public chains were left out of co-occurrence clustering, as were four to six repertoires with anomalous nucleotide sharing. In its TCRdb copy, this immuneACCESS table keeps in-frame sequences only and misses some clones. Where compared with another copy, unresolved V genes explain less than half of these, and the others have no known cause. D and trimming come from the DNA, and the V and J calls and clone size come from that table. The table for this sample lists approximately 160,000 clones; approximately 80% of them were counted only once. Roughly 2.8% of the sample comes from the top ten.

The cohort consisted of 666 healthy bone marrow donors. At the time of sampling, all cohort members were nominally healthy, though unrecorded immune exposures were likely present. The donor was CMV seropositive and was included in the group of some 290 seropositive cohort members. A peripheral blood sample was provided by each donor, and peripheral blood mononuclear cells were used for TCR beta sequencing. The Qiagen DNeasy Blood Extraction Kit was used to extract genomic DNA from the blood cell samples. A few counts support this clone. Its recognized antigen is unknown. No base qualities exist here, and no much larger clone lies one base off it. The sequenced sample was PBMCs. The receptor was derived from a woman in her forties in good health and CMV-seropositive.

The CDR3 here reads CASSFFNDQPQHF. In nucleotide form, the sequence is TGTGCCAGCAGCTTTTTTAATGATCAGCCCCAGCATTTT. This chain joins TRBV7-8 to TRBJ1-5; the D gene is unclear. At the junction V is shortened by 3 bases and J by 5 bases, with 8 bases in between. The CDR3 numbers 13 residues from cysteine through phenylalanine. The sequence is cut down to CDR3 DNA, 39 bases in frame from base 1. CDR1 and CDR2, per the germline V gene, are SGHVS and FQNEAQ. The full variable domain, completed from the reference TRBV7-8 and TRBJ1-5 proteins outside the CDR3, reads GAGVSQSPRYKVAKRGQDVALRCDPISGHVSLFWYQQALGQGPEFLTYFQNEAQLDKSGLPSDRFFAERPEGSVSTLKIQRTQQEDSAVYLCASSFFNDQPQHFGDGTRLSIL.